This TCR beta chain was identified during a study of T-cell reconstitution after alpha-beta-depleted transplantation in children. Using unique molecular identifiers, the investigators prepared the TCRbeta library. TCRdb ran MiXCR on the PCR reads and lists one entry per CDR3 protein. Counted here are roughly 49,000 distinct CDR3 sequences, approximately 9.2% occurring once; the ten biggest clones make up roughly a quarter. J gave up 6 bases and V 7 bases, and 11 bases lay outside the gene matches. The CDR3 has 15 residues. Germline CDR1 is MDHEN and CDR2 is SYDVKM. This clonotype was counted at least ten times.

The rearrangement links TRBV28 to TRBJ2-4, with TRBD2 matching 8 bases. Material: PBMCs, mostly from graft donor cells, obtained 60 days after TCRalphabeta/CD19-depleted stem cell transplant. The receptor comes from a male patient aged 2-15 years who had a stem cell transplant for chronic granulomatous disease, so the T cells may come from the graft donor. CDR3 residues: CASKDRGAGVNIQYF. The DNA of the CDR3 is TGTGCCAGCAAGGATAGAGGAGCGGGAGTAAACATTCAGTACTTC.